Listed here are 29 T cell receptor beta chains from one sample, sequenced in a study of blood T cell repertoires in COVID-19. The assay was immunoSEQ multiplex PCR, and TCRdb's table has in-frame clones only and misses some. In the table there are 130,000 to 150,000 clones, roughly 77% of which are singletons. The specimen was peripheral blood. The receptors were gathered from a woman aged 70-85 years with COVID-19, enrolled during active disease.

The chain carries TRBV12-3 or TRBV12-4 and TRBJ2-3; no definite D call. Trimming took 6 bases from V and 5 from J, leaving 12 bases between them. There are 13 residues in the CDR3. The CDR3 is CASRPALGDTQYF. CDR3 DNA sequence: TGTGCCAGCAGACCAGCCCTAGGAGATACGCAGTATTTT.

This rearrangement joins TRBV18 to TRBJ2-7, with TRBD1 matching 9 bases. Germline CDR1 reads KGHSH; CDR2 reads LQKENI. The CDR3 extends over 17 amino acids. V was pared by 3 bases and J by 5 bases, with 14 bases of the junction left unmatched. For the CDR3, the DNA is TGTGCCAGCTCACCCACAATCCCACAGGGGGCGAAGAACGAGCAGTACTTC. It is translated as CASSPTIPQGAKNEQYF.

The V call is TRBV7-2, the J call TRBJ1-2, with 7 bases fitting TRBD1. J was trimmed by 0 bases and V by 6 bases; bases with no gene match: 7. CDR1 is SGHTA, CDR2 FQGNSA, per germline. This CDR3 contains 15 residues. CDR3 loop: CASSLTTGTNYGYTF. The CDR3 DNA is TGTGCCAGCAGTCTAACGACAGGGACTAACTATGGCTACACCTTC.

This chain joins TRBV21-1 and TRBJ2-3; TRBD2, the D gene given by the table, was not confirmed from the DNA. TRBV21-1 is recorded as a pseudogene. CDR3 length equals 13 residues. CDR3 DNA: TGTGCCAGCAACACCCCTCAGGGACTAGCAAGGTATTTT. The encoded protein is CASNTPQGLARYF.

A few counts support this clone. This chain uses TRBV11-2 with TRBJ1-2, with unresolved D. The germline V and J ends were trimmed by 1 base and 8 bases, with 14 bases remaining between them. CDR3 length: 14 residues. The germline CDR1 and CDR2 sequences are SGHAT and FQNNGV. CDR3 in DNA: TGTGCCAGCAGCTTAGTAAGGGAGCGTGGAGGCTACACCTTC. Translated: CASSLVRERGGYTF.

The V call is TRBV7-9, the J call TRBJ1-4, with unresolved D. Deletions cut 1 base from V and 0 bases from J, with 9 bases between. CDR3 length equals 16 residues. Germline V gene data show CDR1 as SEHNR and CDR2 as FQNEAQ (reference sequence). CDR3 coding DNA: TGTGCCAGCAGCTTAGGTAGCGGCTCAACTAATGAAAAACTGTTTTTT. It translates to CASSLGSGSTNEKLFF.

The DNA of the CDR3 is TGTGCCAGCAGCGCCTACGAGCAGTACTTC. It specifies CASSAYEQYF. The chain couples TRBV2 to TRBJ2-7, with unresolved D. V shed 6 bases and J shed 2 bases, with 2 bases lying between them. CDR1 is SNHLY and CDR2 is FYNNEI in the germline V gene. This CDR3 is 10 amino acids long.

The V gene is TRBV19, the J gene TRBJ2-3, with 9 bases identical to TRBD2. The CDR3 length is 15 residues. Germline V gives CDR1 LNHDA, CDR2 SQIVND (reference sequence). V shed 2 bases, J shed 7 bases, and the junction held 7 bases outside the gene matches. The DNA for the CDR3 is TGTGCCAGTAGTATAACAGCGGGGGGCAGACATACGCAGTATTTT. Translating gives CASSITAGGRHTQYF.

This rearrangement joins TRBV27 to TRBJ1-1; D might be TRBD1 (5 bases). Trimming pared 2 bases from V and 5 bases from J, leaving 15 bases between. The CDR3 length is 15 residues. CDR1 is MNHEY and CDR2 is SMNVEV in the germline V gene (reference sequence). The CDR3 loop is CASSLRGVKGTEAFF. For the CDR3, the DNA is TGTGCCAGCAGTTTACGGGGGGTTAAGGGAACTGAAGCTTTCTTT.

This clone was recorded once. This sequence joins TRBV5-6 and TRBJ2-7; 8 bases fit TRBD1. The CDR3 loop spans 14 amino acids. CDR1 and CDR2 (germline): SGHDT, YYEEEE. V trimming: 5 bases; J trimming: 1 base; junction bases outside the gene matches: 5. The CDR3 spells CASSHGTGSYEQYF. The CDR3 coding sequence is TGTGCCAGCAGTCATGGGACAGGTTCCTACGAGCAGTACTTC.

The chain carries TRBV3-1 (or the pseudogene TRBV3-2) and TRBJ2-7; 7 nucleotides match TRBD1. The CDR3 is 13 residues long. CDR1 LGHDT and CDR2 YNNKEL come from the germline V gene (reference sequence). V shed 3 bases, J shed 5 bases, and the junction held 4 bases outside the gene matches. The CDR3 sequence is CASSQSTGNEQYF. Here the CDR3 DNA reads TGTGCCAGCAGCCAGTCGACAGGGAACGAGCAGTACTTC.

The chain combines TRBV5-5 with TRBJ2-5; 8 bases are shared with TRBD2. Germline V gives CDR1 SGHKS, CDR2 YYEKEE (reference sequence). The CDR3 extends over 16 amino acids. The junction had 9 bases not matched to a gene; V was cut back by 4 bases and J by 1 base. The CDR3 region is CASSPYSGDFQETQYF. CDR3 nucleotides: TGTGCCAGCAGCCCGTATAGCGGGGATTTCCAAGAGACCCAGTACTTC.

The rearrangement uses TRBV7-2 and TRBJ2-7, with D possibly being TRBD1 (6 bases). This CDR3 has 13 residues. Germline values: CDR1 SGHTA, CDR2 FQGNSA. Trimming took off 5 bases at V and 3 bases at J, with 11 bases between the two ends. CDR3 DNA sequence: TGTGCCAGCAGCCCCGGGACATACTACGAGCAGTACTTC. The encoded protein is CASSPGTYYEQYF. The full variable domain, rest sourced from reference TRBV7-2 and TRBJ2-7, is GAGVSQSPSNKVTEKGKDVELRCDPISGHTALYWYRQSLGQGLEFLIYFQGNSAPDKSGLPSDRFSAERTGGSVSTLTIQRTQQEDSAVYLCASSPGTYYEQYFGPGTRLTVT.

The chain carries TRBV6-1 and TRBJ1-1, with 7 nucleotides matching TRBD1. The ends lost 2 bases at V and 0 bases at J; junction bases unmatched: 12. There are 18 residues in the CDR3. Looked up from germline, CDR1 is MNHNS and CDR2 is SASEGT. DNA for the CDR3: TGTGCCAGCAGTGAACAGTTCGGGTGGGGACAGATGAACACTGAAGCTTTCTTT. It encodes CASSEQFGWGQMNTEAFF.

V and J are TRBV7-2 and TRBJ2-4; 15 nucleotides agree with TRBD2. CDR1 and CDR2 from the germline V gene are SGHTA and FQGNSA. The V segment lost 3 bases and the J segment 7 bases; nucleotides outside the gene matches: 4. This CDR3 has 16 residues. For the CDR3, the DNA is TGTGCCAGCAGCTTTGGGACTAGCGGGGGGATGAACATTCAGTACTTC. Amino acids: CASSFGTSGGMNIQYF. The entire variable domain, with the rest obtained from reference TRBV7-2 and TRBJ2-4, is as follows: GAGVSQSPSNKVTEKGKDVELRCDPISGHTALYWYRQSLGQGLEFLIYFQGNSAPDKSGLPSDRFSAERTGGSVSTLTIQRTQQEDSAVYLCASSFGTSGGMNIQYFGAGTRLSVL.

This rearrangement joins TRBV19 to TRBJ2-1; 8 bases agree with TRBD1. Germline V gives CDR1 LNHDA, CDR2 SQIVND (reference sequence). CDR3 length equals 16 residues. V gave up 4 bases and J gave up 1 base; unmatched junction bases: 6. The CDR3 sequence is CASSRTGKGSYNEQFF. The CDR3 DNA sequence: TGTGCCAGTAGTAGGACAGGGAAGGGTTCCTACAATGAGCAGTTCTTC.

The rearrangement links TRBV2 to TRBJ2-1; 7 positions match TRBD2. Germline V CDR1 and CDR2: SNHLY, FYNNEI. The CDR3 spans 12 residues. V trimming: 7 bases; J trimming: 4 bases; junction bases outside the gene matches: 1. The CDR3 here is CASTGGYNEQFF. CDR3 coding DNA: TGTGCCAGCACGGGGGGATACAATGAGCAGTTCTTC.

The gene calls are TRBV5-1 and TRBJ1-4; D is ambiguous. This CDR3 is built from 14 residues. The germline V gene has CDR1 SGHRS and CDR2 YFSETQ. Deletions cut 2 bases from V and 8 bases from J, with 13 bases between. Written as DNA, the CDR3 is TGCGCCAGCAGCTTTCGGGCAGGAGGGGAAAAACTGTTTTTT. Its translation: CASSFRAGGEKLFF.

V usage is TRBV10-3 and J usage is TRBJ1-1; D may be TRBD1 (5 bases). The germline CDR1 and CDR2 sequences are ENHRY and SYGVKD. This CDR3 contains 13 residues. V lost 5 bases, J lost 3 bases, and 10 bases lay in between. The CDR3 sequence is CAISLGGYTEAFF. The CDR3 bases are TGTGCCATCAGTCTTGGGGGGTACACTGAAGCTTTCTTT.

The V and J genes are TRBV12-3 or TRBV12-4 and TRBJ1-3; tentative D call: TRBD1 (6 bases). This CDR3 is 13 amino acids long. Trimming shortened V by 7 bases and J by 2 bases, and 9 bases separated the two germline ends. This chain's CDR3 is CASNQGTGNTIYF. DNA for the CDR3: TGTGCCAGCAATCAGGGGACTGGAAACACCATATATTTT.

This clone was found a few times. V usage is TRBV19 and J usage is TRBJ2-7, with TRBD2 matching over 10 bases. V trimming: 6 bases; J trimming: 2 bases; junction bases outside the gene matches: 16. The CDR3 contains 18 residues. The germline gives CDR1 LNHDA, CDR2 SQIVND (reference sequence). CDR3 in DNA: TGTGCCAGTAGCAAGGAGCGGGGGGGCCGGGTAATGACCTACGAGCAGTACTTC. Its protein is CASSKERGGRVMTYEQYF.

The chain has TRBV5-1 and TRBJ1-4; D perhaps matches TRBD1 (5 bases). Germline CDR1 reads SGHRS; CDR2 reads YFSETQ. V shed 0 bases and J shed 5 bases, with 11 bases lying between them. CDR3 length: 15 amino acids. The CDR3 bases are TGCGCCAGCAGCTTGGGAACAGGACGCAATGAAAAACTGTTTTTT. Its translation: CASSLGTGRNEKLFF. The whole variable domain, remainder taken from reference TRBV5-1 and TRBJ1-4, is KAGVTQTPRYLIKTRGQQVTLSCSPISGHRSVSWYQQTPGQGLQFLFEYFSETQRNKGNFPGRFSGRQFSNSRSEMNVSTLELGDSALYLCASSLGTGRNEKLFFGSGTQLSVL.

The chain joins TRBV2 to TRBJ2-7; D possibly corresponds to TRBD1 (5 bases). Germline V CDR1 and CDR2: SNHLY, FYNNEI. The CDR3 covers 16 residues. Trimming took 5 bases from V and 2 from J, leaving 19 bases between them. CDR3 sequence reads: CASSHEVWQGAYEQYF. CDR3 nucleotide sequence: TGTGCCAGCAGTCACGAGGTTTGGCAGGGCGCCTACGAGCAGTACTTC.

This clone was found a few times. V gene TRBV10-3 combines with J gene TRBJ1-1, with a tentative D call TRBD1 (6 bases). Germline CDR1 reads ENHRY; CDR2 reads SYGVKD. There are 15 residues in the CDR3. Deletions cut 4 bases from V and 1 base from J, with 13 bases between. Here the CDR3 reads CAISGQGQTNTEAFF. Written as DNA, the CDR3 is TGTGCCATCAGTGGGCAGGGACAAACGAACACTGAAGCTTTCTTT.

This clone was observed a handful of times. This sequence joins TRBV7-9 and TRBJ2-1; D is perhaps TRBD1 (6 bases). Looked up from germline, CDR1 is SEHNR and CDR2 is FQNEAQ (reference sequence). CDR3 length equals 13 residues. V lost 7 bases and J lost 9, with 16 bases in between. This chain's CDR3 is CASNQPGDGEQFF. The CDR3 bases are TGTGCCAGCAACCAACCAGGGGACGGTGAGCAGTTCTTC. Using reference TRBV7-9 and TRBJ2-1 for the parts outside the CDR3, the full variable domain is DTGVSQNPRHKITKRGQNVTFRCDPISEHNRLYWYRQTLGQGPEFLTYFQNEAQLEKSRLLSDRFSAERPKGSFSTLEIQRTEQGDSAMYLCASNQPGDGEQFFGPGTRLTVL.

The rearrangement links TRBV5-1 to TRBJ2-2, with 8 bases fitting TRBD1. The CDR3 extends over 16 amino acids. V shed 4 bases, J shed 6 bases, and the junction held 11 bases outside the gene matches. Germline loops: CDR1 SGHRS, CDR2 YFSETQ. The CDR3 region has the DNA TGCGCCAGCAGCCCCGCGGGACAGGTCGTCTCCGGGGAGCTGTTTTTT. Translated, it gives CASSPAGQVVSGELFF. The full variable domain, with the rest looked up from reference TRBV5-1 and TRBJ2-2, is KAGVTQTPRYLIKTRGQQVTLSCSPISGHRSVSWYQQTPGQGLQFLFEYFSETQRNKGNFPGRFSGRQFSNSRSEMNVSTLELGDSALYLCASSPAGQVVSGELFFGEGSRLTVL.

The chain couples TRBV7-2 to TRBJ2-1; TRBD2 aligns across 8 bases. With 2 bases clipped from V and 8 bases from J, the junction kept 8 bases outside the gene matches. CDR1 is SGHTA, CDR2 FQGNSA, per germline. The CDR3 runs to 15 residues. CDR3 region: CASSLIGGALHEQFF. The CDR3, as DNA: TGTGCCAGCAGCTTAATCGGGGGGGCCCTCCATGAGCAGTTCTTC.

The chain joins TRBV18 to TRBJ1-5; weak D call: TRBD1 (6 bases). Looked up from germline, CDR1 is KGHSH and CDR2 is LQKENI. The CDR3 totals 18 residues. Trimming shortened V by 1 base and J by 2 bases, and 18 bases separated the two germline ends. In DNA form, the CDR3 reads TGTGCCAGCTCACCACGCGAACCCAGGGGTCTTGGCAATCAGCCCCAGCATTTT. It yields the protein CASSPREPRGLGNQPQHF.

The genes are TRBV5-1 and TRBJ2-1; D is possibly TRBD2 (6 bases). V lost 4 bases to trimming and J lost 5 bases, with 13 bases between them. Germline V gene data show CDR1 as SGHRS and CDR2 as YFSETQ. CDR3 length: 14 residues. The CDR3 bases are TGCGCCAGCAGCGCGGGGACGGCTAACAATGAGCAGTTCTTC. Translating gives CASSAGTANNEQFF.